The 27 T cell receptor beta chains below were found in one sample sequenced in a study of T cell responses to AZD1222 COVID-19 vaccine. The method was immunoSEQ multiplex PCR; TCRdb's version includes in-frame clones alone and lacks a portion of them. The sample consists of about 150,000 clones, about 93% of them appearing once. The source material was peripheral blood, sampled on day 0 of AZD1222 vaccination. These receptors all come from an adult in good health.

V and J are TRBV5-6 and TRBJ1-2, with D perhaps matching TRBD1 (5 bases). V lost 3 bases to trimming and J lost 8 bases, with 14 bases between them. Germline V CDR1 and CDR2: SGHDT, YYEEEE. The CDR3 is 13 residues long. CDR3 in DNA: TGTGCCAGCAGCTATGGGGGGGACGGAGGCTACACCTTC. It yields the protein CASSYGGDGGYTF.

The V call is TRBV15, the J call TRBJ2-1; D uncertain. Germline V gene data show CDR1 as LNHNV and CDR2 as YYDKDF (reference sequence). Trimming stripped 1 base from V and 6 bases from J, with 7 bases between. CDR3 length: 13 residues. CDR3 nucleotide sequence: TGTGCCACCAGCAGAGTTCGGCGCAATGAGCAGTTCTTC. Amino acid sequence: CATSRVRRNEQFF.

The chain uses TRBV7-2 and TRBJ2-3; 9 positions agree with TRBD2. This CDR3 spans 19 amino acids. The germline V gene has CDR1 SGHTA and CDR2 FQGNSA. V lost 0 bases and J lost 4; bases outside the gene matches: 14. Written as DNA, the CDR3 is TGTGCCAGCAGCTTAGCTCCACAAGGCGGGGGGGCGTTCCCAGATACGCAGTATTTT. This encodes CASSLAPQGGGAFPDTQYF. Complete variable domain (other parts from reference TRBV7-2 and TRBJ2-3): GAGVSQSPSNKVTEKGKDVELRCDPISGHTALYWYRQSLGQGLEFLIYFQGNSAPDKSGLPSDRFSAERTGGSVSTLTIQRTQQEDSAVYLCASSLAPQGGGAFPDTQYFGPGTRLTVL.

This clone appeared a few times. The chain recombines TRBV21-1 with TRBJ2-7; no DNA check was done on the table's D call, TRBD2. TRBV21-1 is a known pseudogene. The CDR3 has 11 amino acids. As DNA, the CDR3 is TGTGCCAGCACTCTTCTTCGGGAGCAGTACGTC. It encodes CASTLLREQYV.

The chain employs TRBV7-9 and TRBJ1-2, with TRBD1 identical over 10 bases. V gave up 1 base and J gave up 1 base; unmatched junction bases: 3. CDR1 is SEHNR, CDR2 FQNEAQ, per germline (reference sequence). CDR3 length equals 16 residues. The CDR3 protein is CASSLVGQGINYGYTF. The CDR3 DNA is TGTGCCAGCAGCTTAGTGGGACAGGGGATTAACTATGGCTACACCTTC.

The rearrangement links TRBV5-5 to TRBJ2-1, with D possibly TRBD1 on 6 matching bases. The V end was cut by 0 bases, the J end by 4 bases, with 17 bases between. This CDR3 has 17 amino acids. Germline CDR1 and CDR2: SGHKS and YYEKEE (reference sequence). The CDR3 loop is CASSLVQGRGPYNEQFF. DNA for the CDR3: TGTGCCAGCAGCTTGGTTCAGGGCAGGGGTCCATACAATGAGCAGTTCTTC.

The chain employs TRBV5-1 and TRBJ1-1, with a possible D match to TRBD1 (5 bases). Germline CDR1 and CDR2: SGHRS and YFSETQ. The CDR3 length is 15 residues. Trimming stripped 2 bases from V and 1 base from J, with 12 bases between. CDR3 amino acids: CASSFSGGTNTEAFF. For the CDR3, the DNA is TGCGCCAGCAGCTTTAGTGGGGGGACGAACACTGAAGCTTTCTTT.

The V and J genes are TRBV28 and TRBJ1-5, with D possibly TRBD1 on 5 matching bases. Between the trimmed V and J ends, which lost 6 bases and 4 bases, there was a span of 10 bases. CDR1 and CDR2 (germline): MDHEN, SYDVKM. This CDR3 is built from 13 residues. CDR3 in amino acids: CASRPGYNQPQHF. The CDR3 nucleotides read TGTGCCAGCAGACCAGGGTATAATCAGCCCCAGCATTTT.

In DNA form, the CDR3 reads TGTGCCAGTAGTATTGGGGGAACTAACTATGGCTACACCTTC. Its protein is CASSIGGTNYGYTF. The V call is TRBV19, the J call TRBJ1-2; a weak D match, TRBD1 (5 bases). This CDR3 contains 14 residues. Trimming took 3 bases from V and 0 from J, leaving 8 bases between them. CDR1 and CDR2 (germline): LNHDA, SQIVND (reference sequence).

The genes are TRBV4-1 and TRBJ2-2; D might be TRBD1 (6 bases). This CDR3 is 16 amino acids long. Germline CDR1 is MGHRA and CDR2 is YSYEKL. V was trimmed by 0 bases and J by 2 bases, leaving 10 bases between them. The DNA of the CDR3 is TGCGCCAGCAGCCAAGAGACAGGTTATAACACCGGGGAGCTGTTTTTT. Its protein product is CASSQETGYNTGELFF.

The chain couples TRBV3-1 (or the pseudogene TRBV3-2) to TRBJ2-1; 10 nucleotides agree with TRBD2. The V gene's germline CDR1 is LGHDT and CDR2 YNNKEL (reference sequence). V lost 8 bases and J lost 9; bases outside the gene matches: 10. The length of the CDR3 is 14 residues. CDR3 loop: CASGMTSGFGEQFF. The CDR3 nucleotides read TGTGCCAGCGGGATGACTAGCGGGTTCGGTGAGCAGTTCTTC.

The J gene is TRBJ2-7, the V gene TRBV7-2, with D perhaps TRBD1 (6 bases). Germline assignment: CDR1 SGHTA and CDR2 FQGNSA. This CDR3 is 14 amino acids long. Trimming shortened V by 4 bases and J by 6 bases, and 16 bases separated the two germline ends. CDR3 sequence: CASSSLPGDPEQYV. The CDR3 DNA sequence: TGTGCCAGCAGCTCTCTACCAGGGGACCCCGAGCAGTACGTC.

The rearrangement joins TRBV6-4 to TRBJ2-1; 7 bases line up with TRBD2. This CDR3 has 15 residues. V lost 3 bases to trimming and J lost 5 bases; unmatched junction nucleotides: 7. Germline V gene sequence: CDR1 MRHNA, CDR2 SNTAGT. CDR3 sequence (DNA): TGTGCCAGCAGTGAAGAGTGGGAGGGCGACAATGAGCAGTTCTTC. Amino acids: CASSEEWEGDNEQFF.

The CDR3 region is CASSERDRDDEKLFF. The CDR3 coding sequence is TGTGCCAGCAGTGAACGGGACAGGGACGATGAAAAACTGTTTTTT. The rearrangement uses TRBV6-1 and TRBJ1-4, with 9 positions matching TRBD1. This CDR3 is built from 15 residues. J lost 6 bases, V lost 2 bases, and 4 bases had no gene match. Germline V gene lookup returns CDR1 MNHNS and CDR2 SASEGT.

The chain uses TRBV23-1 and TRBJ2-7; TRBD2 is a possible D gene (6 bases). TRBV23-1 is recorded as an ORF, its role being uncertain. This CDR3 comprises 13 residues. The V and J ends lost 7 bases and 0 bases respectively, with 10 bases between them. The CDR3 DNA follows: TGCGCCAGCAATATTAGCGGCTCCTACGAGCAGTACGTC. This sequence encodes CASNISGSYEQYV.

The chain carries TRBV23-1 and TRBJ1-2, with D perhaps matching TRBD1 (5 bases). TRBV23-1 is an open reading frame, and its role is uncertain. Deletions cut 6 bases from V and 2 bases from J, with 13 bases between. The CDR3 sequence is 14 residues long. This CDR3 reads CASRFQGGNYGYTF. CDR3 DNA: TGCGCCAGCAGATTTCAGGGAGGAAACTATGGCTACACCTTC.

J is TRBJ2-2 and V is TRBV6-2 or TRBV6-3; D is unclear. Germline-derived CDR1 and CDR2 are MNHEY and SVGEGT. The CDR3 is 15 residues long. Trimming cost V 0 bases and J 6 bases, with 11 bases left between them. CDR3 sequence (DNA): TGTGCCAGCAGTTACTCTGGTGGGGTCCCCGGGGAGCTGTTTTTT. Protein sequence: CASSYSGGVPGELFF.

Notes on this clone: At the DNA level, this CDR3 is encoded by other sequences in the same sample as well. CDR3 protein: CATSDPMNTEAFF. In DNA, the CDR3 is TGTGCCACCAGTGATCCCATGAACACTGAAGCTTTCTTT. The J gene is TRBJ1-1, the V gene TRBV24-1; D remains ambiguous. The CDR3 extends over 13 amino acids. Germline V CDR1 and CDR2: KGHDR, SFDVKD. With 3 bases removed from V and 0 bases from J, the gap between germline ends came to 4 bases.

This chain joins TRBV7-9 and TRBJ1-1; D unresolved. Trimming stripped 0 bases from V and 2 bases from J, with 7 bases between. In germline, CDR1 is SEHNR, CDR2 FQNEAQ (reference sequence). The CDR3 sequence is 14 residues long. The CDR3 coding sequence is TGTGCCAGCAGCTTAGCTCTGGTAAACACTGAAGCTTTCTTT. Amino acids: CASSLALVNTEAFF.

This chain links TRBV4-3 with TRBJ2-7; D is possibly TRBD1 (5 bases). This CDR3 has 17 amino acids. CDR1 and CDR2 (germline): LGHNA, YSLEER. Trimming cost V 0 bases and J 3 bases, with 18 bases left between them. CDR3 sequence: CASSQEMATGAFYEQYV. The CDR3 DNA sequence: TGCGCCAGCAGCCAAGAAATGGCAACAGGAGCATTCTACGAGCAGTACGTC.

The rearrangement links TRBV9 to TRBJ2-2, with D possibly TRBD2 on 7 matching bases. The length of the CDR3 is 17 residues. Germline loops: CDR1 SGDLS, CDR2 YYNGEE. V lost 3 bases to trimming and J lost 3 bases, with 18 bases between them. CDR3 sequence reads: CASSASRGGAYTGELFF. The CDR3 bases are TGTGCCAGCAGCGCCTCCCGAGGGGGGGCTTACACCGGGGAGCTGTTTTTT. The variable domain in full, with the rest retrieved from reference TRBV9 and TRBJ2-2, is DSGVTQTPKHLITATGQRVTLRCSPRSGDLSVYWYQQSLDQGLQFLIQYYNGEERAKGNILERFSAQQFPDLHSELNLSSLELGDSALYFCASSASRGGAYTGELFFGEGSRLTVL.

The gene calls are TRBV20-1 and TRBJ1-1, with D unclear. The CDR3 runs to 13 residues. CDR1 DFQATT and CDR2 SNEGSKA come from the germline V gene (reference sequence). V was shortened by 3 bases and J by 2 bases, with 10 bases between the two germline ends. In DNA, the CDR3 is TGCAGTGCTAGTCTTTACAGAAACACTGAAGCTTTCTTT. Amino acid sequence: CSASLYRNTEAFF.

The chain couples TRBV7-7 to TRBJ2-1, with 11 bases fitting TRBD2. Per the germline V gene, CDR1 is SSHAT and CDR2 is FNYEAQ (reference sequence). With 3 bases clipped from V and 8 bases from J, the junction kept 9 bases outside the gene matches. The CDR3 covers 16 residues. The CDR3 sequence: CASSFTKTSGIDEQFF. The DNA for the CDR3 is TGTGCCAGCAGCTTTACAAAGACTAGCGGGATCGATGAGCAGTTCTTC.

The chain couples TRBV28 to TRBJ2-2; 14 nucleotides agree with TRBD2. The germline V gene encodes CDR1 MDHEN and CDR2 SYDVKM. V lost 6 bases, J lost 5 bases, and 8 bases stayed unmatched. This CDR3 has 17 residues. CDR3 loop: CASSPPGLAGVTGELFF. CDR3 in DNA: TGTGCCAGCAGCCCTCCGGGACTAGCGGGAGTAACCGGGGAGCTGTTTTTT.

The chain carries TRBV27 and TRBJ2-3, with 9 nucleotides matching TRBD2. The germline gives CDR1 MNHEY, CDR2 SMNVEV (reference sequence). The CDR3 extends over 14 amino acids. The trim removed 5 bases at V and 6 bases at J, leaving 6 bases unmatched. The CDR3 DNA follows: TGTGCCAGCAGTCTTAGCGGGGGCCGCGATACGCAGTATTTT. Protein: CASSLSGGRDTQYF.

The V and J genes are TRBV3-1 (or the pseudogene TRBV3-2) and TRBJ2-3; 8 bases map to TRBD2. In germline, CDR1 is LGHDT, CDR2 YNNKEL (reference sequence). After removal of 0 bases from V and 14 bases from J, the junction contained 7 bases not matched to a gene. CDR3 length equals 13 residues. CDR3 DNA sequence: TGTGCCAGCAGCCAAGAAGGGCGGGAGGCCGGGTATTTT. Its translation is CASSQEGREAGYF.

The chain carries TRBV11-2 and TRBJ1-1, with D maybe TRBD1 (5 bases). This CDR3 contains 14 residues. Germline CDR1 and CDR2: SGHAT and FQNNGV. Trimming left V 4 bases short and J 4 bases short, with 13 bases between. Here the CDR3 reads CASSSNMGVTEAFF. The CDR3 DNA sequence: TGTGCCAGCAGCTCGAACATGGGGGTCACTGAAGCTTTCTTT.